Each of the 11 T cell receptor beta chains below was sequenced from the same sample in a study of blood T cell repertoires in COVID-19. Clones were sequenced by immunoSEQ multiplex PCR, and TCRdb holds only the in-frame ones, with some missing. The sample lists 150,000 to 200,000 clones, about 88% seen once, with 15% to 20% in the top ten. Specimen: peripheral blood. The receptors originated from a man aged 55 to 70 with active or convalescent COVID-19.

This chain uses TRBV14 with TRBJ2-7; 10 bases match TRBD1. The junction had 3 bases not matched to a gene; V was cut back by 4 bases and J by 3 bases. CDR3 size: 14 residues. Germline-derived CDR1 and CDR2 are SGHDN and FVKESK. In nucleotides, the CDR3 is TGTGCCAGCAGCCTATGGACAGGGGGCTACGAGCAGTACTTC. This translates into CASSLWTGGYEQYF.

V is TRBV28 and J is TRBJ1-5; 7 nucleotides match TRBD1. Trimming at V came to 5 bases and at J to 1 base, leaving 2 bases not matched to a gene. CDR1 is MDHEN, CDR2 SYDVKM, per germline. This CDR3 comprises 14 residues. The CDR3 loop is CASSQTGSNQPQHF. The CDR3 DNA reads TGTGCCAGCAGTCAGACAGGGAGCAATCAGCCCCAGCATTTT.

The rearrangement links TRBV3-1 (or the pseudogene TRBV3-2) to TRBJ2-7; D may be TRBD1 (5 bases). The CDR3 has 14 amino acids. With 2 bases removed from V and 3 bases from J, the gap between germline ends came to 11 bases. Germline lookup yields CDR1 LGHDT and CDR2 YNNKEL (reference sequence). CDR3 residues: CASSQQGIDYEQYF. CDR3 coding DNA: TGTGCCAGCAGCCAACAGGGAATCGACTACGAGCAGTACTTC.

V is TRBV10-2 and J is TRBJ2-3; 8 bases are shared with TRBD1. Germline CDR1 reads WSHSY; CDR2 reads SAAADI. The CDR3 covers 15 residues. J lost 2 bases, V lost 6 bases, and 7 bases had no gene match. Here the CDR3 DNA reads TGCGCCAGCAGCGCTGGACAGGGAAACACAGATACGCAGTATTTT. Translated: CASSAGQGNTDTQYF.

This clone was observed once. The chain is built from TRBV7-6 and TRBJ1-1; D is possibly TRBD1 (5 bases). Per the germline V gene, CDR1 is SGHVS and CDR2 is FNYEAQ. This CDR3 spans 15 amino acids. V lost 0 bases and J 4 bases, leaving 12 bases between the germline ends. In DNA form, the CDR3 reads TGTGCCAGCAGCTTAGCTGTCAAGGGGATCACTGAAGCTTTCTTT. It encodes CASSLAVKGITEAFF. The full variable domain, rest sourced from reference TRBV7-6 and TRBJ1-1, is GAGVSQSPRYKVTKRGQDVALRCDPISGHVSLYWYRQALGQGPEFLTYFNYEAQQDKSGLPNDRFSAERPEGSISTLTIQRTEQRDSAMYRCASSLAVKGITEAFFGQGTRLTVV.

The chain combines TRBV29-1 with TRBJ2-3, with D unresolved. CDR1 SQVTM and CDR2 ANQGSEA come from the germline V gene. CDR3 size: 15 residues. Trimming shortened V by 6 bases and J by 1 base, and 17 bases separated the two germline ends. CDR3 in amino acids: CSVNQVHLGTDTQYF. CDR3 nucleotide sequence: TGCAGCGTCAACCAAGTCCACCTAGGCACAGATACGCAGTATTTT.

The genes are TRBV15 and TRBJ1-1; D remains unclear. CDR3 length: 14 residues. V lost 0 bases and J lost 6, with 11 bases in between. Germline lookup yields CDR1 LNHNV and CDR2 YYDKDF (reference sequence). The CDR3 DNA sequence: TGTGCCACCAGCAGAGATCAACGGGTAGCTGAAGCTTTCTTT. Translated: CATSRDQRVAEAFF.

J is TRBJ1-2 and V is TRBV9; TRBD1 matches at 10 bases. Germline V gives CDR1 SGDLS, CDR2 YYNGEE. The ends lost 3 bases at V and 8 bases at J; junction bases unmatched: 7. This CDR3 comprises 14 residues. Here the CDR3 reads CASSARQGARGYTF. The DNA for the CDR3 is TGTGCCAGCAGCGCCCGACAGGGGGCGCGCGGCTACACCTTC.

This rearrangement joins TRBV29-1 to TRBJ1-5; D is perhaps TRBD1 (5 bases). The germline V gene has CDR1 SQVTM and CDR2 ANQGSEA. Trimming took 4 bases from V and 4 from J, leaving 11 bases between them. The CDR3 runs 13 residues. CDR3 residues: CSVGQGGNQPQHF. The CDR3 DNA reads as TGCAGCGTTGGGCAGGGAGGAAATCAGCCCCAGCATTTT.

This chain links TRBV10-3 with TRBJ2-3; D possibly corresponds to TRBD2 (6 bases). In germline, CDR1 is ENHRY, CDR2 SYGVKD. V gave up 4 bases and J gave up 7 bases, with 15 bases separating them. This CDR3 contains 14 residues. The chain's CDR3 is CAISGRQEGNTQYF. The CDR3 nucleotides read TGTGCCATCAGTGGAAGGCAGGAGGGTAATACGCAGTATTTT.

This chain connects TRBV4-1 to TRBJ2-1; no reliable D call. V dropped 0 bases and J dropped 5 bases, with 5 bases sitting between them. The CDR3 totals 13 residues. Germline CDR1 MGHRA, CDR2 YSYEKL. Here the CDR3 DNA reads TGCGCCAGCAGCCAAGAAGAGGACAATGAGCAGTTCTTC. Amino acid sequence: CASSQEEDNEQFF.